Presented here are 5 T cell receptor beta chains from one specimen sequenced in a study of beta chain features in type 1 diabetes. Expressed TCRB transcripts were sequenced because the entire RNA isolate underwent reverse transcription. The method was immunoSEQ multiplex PCR; TCRdb's version includes in-frame clones alone and lacks a portion of them. The top ten clones hold more than 3% of a sample with 240,000 or so clones, 25% to 30% of them seen once. Sequencing was carried out using central memory CD4+ T cells from blood. These receptors were collected from a man in his thirties or forties in good health.

About this clone: One end of the junction does not line up with germline, which may come from a read error. This chain uses TRBV7-2 with TRBJ2-7; TRBD2 agrees at 7 bases. CDR1 is SGHTA and CDR2 is FQGNSA in the germline V gene. The CDR3 extends over 15 amino acids. CDR3 sequence reads: CVSTLGRALEYEQYF. CDR3 nucleotide sequence: TGTGTCAGCACCCTTGGGAGGGCCCTTGAGTACGAGCAGTACTTC.

This chain connects TRBV15 to TRBJ1-1, with D unclear. V was shortened by 1 base and J by 1 base, with 4 bases between the two germline ends. Germline CDR1 LNHNV, CDR2 YYDKDF (reference sequence). The CDR3 is 13 amino acids. CDR3 residues: CATSRGGNTEAFF. CDR3 bases: TGTGCCACCAGCAGAGGCGGGAACACTGAAGCTTTCTTT. Filled out from reference TRBV15 and TRBJ1-1, the complete variable domain reads DAMVIQNPRYQVTQFGKPVTLSCSQTLNHNVMYWYQQKSSQAPKLLFHYYDKDFNNEADTPDNFQSRRPNTSFCFLDIRSPGLGDTAMYLCATSRGGNTEAFFGQGTRLTVV.

The rearrangement joins TRBV18 to TRBJ2-5, with a weak D call TRBD1 (6 bases). Germline V gene sequence: CDR1 KGHSH, CDR2 LQKENI. This CDR3 has 14 residues. V was trimmed by 3 bases and J by 5 bases, leaving 13 bases between them. The CDR3 DNA reads TGTGCCAGCTCACCGGACAGCTTCAGGGAGACCCAGTACTTC. Translated, it gives CASSPDSFRETQYF.

This clone was counted between two and nine times. V and J are TRBV9 and TRBJ2-1, with 11 bases lining up with TRBD2. The V gene's germline CDR1 is SGDLS and CDR2 YYNGEE. The CDR3 loop spans 14 amino acids. The ends lost 2 bases at V and 7 bases at J; junction bases unmatched: 2. CDR3 in amino acids: CASSVSGRDNEQFF. DNA for the CDR3: TGTGCCAGCAGCGTTAGCGGGAGGGATAATGAGCAGTTCTTC. Complete variable domain (other parts from reference TRBV9 and TRBJ2-1): DSGVTQTPKHLITATGQRVTLRCSPRSGDLSVYWYQQSLDQGLQFLIQYYNGEERAKGNILERFSAQQFPDLHSELNLSSLELGDSALYFCASSVSGRDNEQFFGPGTRLTVL.

This clone was observed a few times. CDR3 region: CASSQATGLSNSPLHF. DNA for the CDR3: TGCGCCAGCAGCCAAGCGACAGGGTTAAGTAATTCACCCCTCCACTTT. V gene TRBV4-1 combines with J gene TRBJ1-6; 7 bases are a match to TRBD1. With 1 base clipped from V and 6 bases from J, the junction kept 6 bases outside the gene matches. This CDR3 has 16 residues. Germline V CDR1 and CDR2: MGHRA, YSYEKL.